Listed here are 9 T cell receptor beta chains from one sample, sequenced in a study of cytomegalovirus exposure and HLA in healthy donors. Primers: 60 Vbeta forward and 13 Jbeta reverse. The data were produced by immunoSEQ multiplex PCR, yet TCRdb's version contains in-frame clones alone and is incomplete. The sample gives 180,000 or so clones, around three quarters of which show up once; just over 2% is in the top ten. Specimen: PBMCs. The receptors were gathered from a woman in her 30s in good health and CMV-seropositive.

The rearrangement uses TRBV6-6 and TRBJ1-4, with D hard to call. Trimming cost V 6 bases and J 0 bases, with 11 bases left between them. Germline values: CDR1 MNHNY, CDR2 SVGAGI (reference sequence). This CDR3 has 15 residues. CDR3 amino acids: CASRDHRATNEKLFF. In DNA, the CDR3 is TGTGCCAGCAGGGATCACCGGGCAACTAATGAAAAACTGTTTTTT.

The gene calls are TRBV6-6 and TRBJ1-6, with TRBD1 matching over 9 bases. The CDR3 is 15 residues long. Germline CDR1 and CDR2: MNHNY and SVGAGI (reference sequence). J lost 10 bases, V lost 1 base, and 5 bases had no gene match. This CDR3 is CASSYLGQGGSPLHF. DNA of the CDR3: TGTGCCAGCAGTTACTTGGGACAGGGAGGATCACCCCTCCACTTT.

The CDR3 loop is CASSLAGTGYYEQYF. DNA for the CDR3: TGTGCCAGCAGCTTGGCCGGGACAGGATACTACGAGCAGTACTTC. V usage is TRBV7-9 and J usage is TRBJ2-7, with 8 bases fitting TRBD1. This CDR3 is 15 amino acids long. The V segment lost 3 bases and the J segment 3 bases; nucleotides outside the gene matches: 7. Germline V lookup: CDR1 SEHNR, CDR2 FQNEAQ (reference sequence).

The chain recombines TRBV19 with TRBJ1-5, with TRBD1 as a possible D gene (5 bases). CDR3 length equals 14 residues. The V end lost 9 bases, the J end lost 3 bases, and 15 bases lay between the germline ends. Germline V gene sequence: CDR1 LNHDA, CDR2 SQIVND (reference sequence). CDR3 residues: CASRPIRDNQPQHF. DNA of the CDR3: TGTGCCAGCAGACCGATCAGGGACAATCAGCCCCAGCATTTT.

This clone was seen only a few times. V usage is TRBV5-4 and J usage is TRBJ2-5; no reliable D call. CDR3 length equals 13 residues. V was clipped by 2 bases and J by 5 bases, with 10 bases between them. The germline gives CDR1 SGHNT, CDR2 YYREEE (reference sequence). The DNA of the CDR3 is TGTGCCAGCAGCTTCGAGGTTTGGGAGACCCAGTACTTC. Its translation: CASSFEVWETQYF.

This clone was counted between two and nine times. CDR3 sequence: CASSPKPGTQYF. The CDR3 DNA sequence: TGTGCCAGCAGCCCCAAACCAGGGACGCAGTATTTT. This chain connects TRBV5-6 to TRBJ2-3; possibly TRBD1 for D (5 bases). Germline V gives CDR1 SGHDT, CDR2 YYEEEE. V was shortened by 4 bases and J by 9 bases, with 12 bases between the two germline ends. The CDR3 spans 12 residues.

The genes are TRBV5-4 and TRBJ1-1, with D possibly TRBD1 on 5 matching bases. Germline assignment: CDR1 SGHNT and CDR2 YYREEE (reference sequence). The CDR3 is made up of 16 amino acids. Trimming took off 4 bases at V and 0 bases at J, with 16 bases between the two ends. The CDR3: CASSLDLTVMNTEAFF. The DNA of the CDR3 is TGTGCCAGCAGCCTTGACCTGACAGTTATGAACACTGAAGCTTTCTTT.

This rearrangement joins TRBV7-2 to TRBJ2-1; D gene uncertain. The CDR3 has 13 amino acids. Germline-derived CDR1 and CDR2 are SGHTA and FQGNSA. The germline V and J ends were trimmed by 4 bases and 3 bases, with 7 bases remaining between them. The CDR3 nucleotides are TGTGCCAGCAGCTCCATCAACTACAATGAGCAGTTCTTC. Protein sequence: CASSSINYNEQFF.

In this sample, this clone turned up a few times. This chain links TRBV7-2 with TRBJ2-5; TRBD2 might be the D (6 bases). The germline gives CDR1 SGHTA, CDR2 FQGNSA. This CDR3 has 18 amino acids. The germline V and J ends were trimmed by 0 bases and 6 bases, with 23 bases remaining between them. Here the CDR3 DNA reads TGTGCCAGCAGCTTAGCTAGCCTCTCCGGAGGGGTGGAAAAGACCCAGTACTTC. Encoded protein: CASSLASLSGGVEKTQYF.